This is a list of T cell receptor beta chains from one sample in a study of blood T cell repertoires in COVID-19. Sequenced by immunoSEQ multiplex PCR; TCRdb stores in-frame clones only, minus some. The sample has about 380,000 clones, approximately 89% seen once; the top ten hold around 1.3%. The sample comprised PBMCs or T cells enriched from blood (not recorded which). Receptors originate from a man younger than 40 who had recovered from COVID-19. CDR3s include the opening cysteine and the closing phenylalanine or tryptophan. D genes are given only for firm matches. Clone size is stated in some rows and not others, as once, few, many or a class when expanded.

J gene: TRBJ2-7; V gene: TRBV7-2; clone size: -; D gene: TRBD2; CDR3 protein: CASSLVGTGGSGEQYF; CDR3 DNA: TGTGCCAGCAGCTTAGTAGGGACCGGGGGGTCTGGCGAGCAGTACTTC
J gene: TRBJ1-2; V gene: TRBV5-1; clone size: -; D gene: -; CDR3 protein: CASSSEKGNYGYTF; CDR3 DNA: TGCGCCAGCAGCTCGGAGAAGGGGAACTATGGCTACACCTTC
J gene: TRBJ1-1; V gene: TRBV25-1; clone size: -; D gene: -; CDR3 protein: CASSVFLNTEAFF; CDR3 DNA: TGTGCCAGCAGTGTATTCCTGAACACTGAAGCTTTCTTT
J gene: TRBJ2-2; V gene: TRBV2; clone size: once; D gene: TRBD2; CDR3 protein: CASLLADTGELFF; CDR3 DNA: TGTGCCAGCCTACTAGCGGACACCGGGGAGCTGTTTTTT
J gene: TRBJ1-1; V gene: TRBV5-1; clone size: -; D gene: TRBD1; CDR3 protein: CASSLEGAGWNTEAFF; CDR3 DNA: TGCGCCAGCAGCTTGGAGGGGGCCGGATGGAACACTGAAGCTTTCTTT
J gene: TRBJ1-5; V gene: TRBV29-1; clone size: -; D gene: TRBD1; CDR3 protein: CSAVTGHQPQHF; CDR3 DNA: TGCAGCGCTGTGACAGGGCATCAGCCCCAGCATTTT
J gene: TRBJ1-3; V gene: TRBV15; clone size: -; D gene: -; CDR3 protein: CATSLASGNTIYF; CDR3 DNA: TGTGCCACCAGCCTGGCCTCTGGAAACACCATATATTTT
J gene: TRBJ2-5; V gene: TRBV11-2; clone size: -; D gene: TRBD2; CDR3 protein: CANSMTSGGQETQYF; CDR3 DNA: TGTGCCAACAGCATGACTAGCGGGGGACAAGAGACCCAGTACTTC
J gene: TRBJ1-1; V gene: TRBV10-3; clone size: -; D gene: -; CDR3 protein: CAISESTRDSRAEAFF; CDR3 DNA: TGTGCCATCAGTGAGTCGACCCGGGACTCGAGGGCTGAAGCTTTCTTT
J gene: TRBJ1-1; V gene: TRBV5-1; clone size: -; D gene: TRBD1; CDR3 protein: CASGQGDTEAFF; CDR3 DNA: TGCGCCAGCGGACAGGGCGACACTGAAGCTTTCTTT